These 5 T cell receptor beta chains originate from one sample sequenced in a study of cytomegalovirus exposure and HLA in healthy donors. The PCR used 60 Vbeta and 13 Jbeta primers. This table comes from immunoSEQ multiplex PCR, and its TCRdb copy is limited to in-frame clones, with some not included. Among roughly 150,000 clones listed, 73% were seen once. The sample comprised PBMCs. Receptors originate from a woman aged 18-29 years in good health and CMV-seropositive.

The gene calls are TRBV9 and TRBJ2-1; 12 bases align to TRBD1. This CDR3 region has 12 residues. Trimming removed 6 bases from V and 14 bases from J; junction bases left unmatched: 6. Looked up from germline, CDR1 is SGDLS and CDR2 is YYNGEE. The CDR3 DNA sequence: TGTGCCAGCACACCGGGACAGGGGGCGAAGTTCTTC. This encodes CASTPGQGAKFF.

This clone was counted only a few times. The chain has TRBV7-2 and TRBJ1-1, with D unresolved. The germline gives CDR1 SGHTA, CDR2 FQGNSA. V gave up 5 bases and J gave up 1 base, with 11 bases separating them. The CDR3 runs to 14 residues. The CDR3 DNA follows: TGTGCCAGCAGCCCGGCGGCCGGGAACACTGAAGCTTTCTTT. Amino acids: CASSPAAGNTEAFF.

The chain couples TRBV7-8 to TRBJ1-2; 7 nucleotides line up with TRBD1. CDR1 and CDR2 (germline): SGHVS, FQNEAQ. This CDR3 has 13 amino acids. After removal of 5 bases from V and 7 bases from J, the junction contained 7 bases not matched to a gene. CDR3 loop: CASSRQDRLGYTF. The CDR3 DNA follows: TGTGCCAGCAGCCGCCAGGACAGGCTTGGCTACACCTTC.

V gene TRBV5-4 combines with J gene TRBJ1-2, with 8 bases aligning to TRBD1. With 5 bases clipped from V and 4 bases from J, the junction kept 4 bases outside the gene matches. Germline V CDR1 and CDR2: SGHNT, YYREEE (reference sequence). The CDR3 is 13 residues long. The CDR3 is CASSYDRGYGYTF. The CDR3 nucleotides are TGTGCCAGCAGTTATGACAGGGGCTATGGCTACACCTTC.

The chain uses TRBV5-6 and TRBJ2-7; TRBD1 aligns across 8 bases. The CDR3 runs to 14 residues. Germline trimming cut 4 bases from V and 3 bases from J; bases unmatched to any gene: 6. Germline CDR1 and CDR2: SGHDT and YYEEEE. CDR3 DNA sequence: TGTGCCAGCAGCCCAGGGACAGGTAACTACGAGCAGTACTTC. This gives the protein CASSPGTGNYEQYF.